Shown below are 20 T cell receptor beta chains from a single sample sequenced in a study of shared clonotypes between healthy human individuals. Clones were sequenced by immunoSEQ multiplex PCR, and TCRdb holds only the in-frame ones, with some missing. The table has over a million clones, around 74% seen once; the top ten hold around 1.5%. Sequencing was done on a sample of memory CD4+ T cells sorted from blood. Subset defined: CD45RA-negative fraction. The source is a young man in good health.

V usage is TRBV4-3 and J usage is TRBJ1-2, with unresolved D. The ends were cut back, 0 bases at V and 5 bases at J, with 13 bases in the middle. Germline V gives CDR1 LGHNA, CDR2 YSLEER. The CDR3 consists of 15 residues. Here the CDR3 reads CASSQDLGSAYGYTF. CDR3 nucleotide sequence: TGCGCCAGCAGCCAAGATTTGGGGAGCGCTTATGGCTACACCTTC.

This chain links TRBV5-6 with TRBJ1-1; TRBD1 is a possible D gene (5 bases). This CDR3 region has 15 residues. CDR1 SGHDT and CDR2 YYEEEE come from the germline V gene. Trimming left V 4 bases short and J 0 bases short, with 13 bases between. The CDR3 DNA reads as TGTGCCAGCAGCCGCCGACAGTCCATGAACACTGAAGCTTTCTTT. This encodes CASSRRQSMNTEAFF.

V gene TRBV5-1 combines with J gene TRBJ2-2; 9 bases agree with TRBD2. Germline V CDR1 and CDR2: SGHRS, YFSETQ. J lost 1 base, V lost 1 base, and 2 bases had no gene match. This CDR3 has 16 residues. In DNA form, the CDR3 reads TGCGCCAGCAGCTTGTCGACTAGCGGGAACACCGGGGAGCTGTTTTTT. Its translation: CASSLSTSGNTGELFF.

The rearrangement uses TRBV11-2 and TRBJ2-4; possible D gene TRBD1, 5 bases. Trimming removed 0 bases at V and 0 bases at J, with 15 bases between. Per germline, CDR1 SGHAT and CDR2 FQNNGV. The CDR3 consists of 18 residues. The CDR3 is CASSLDLGPQGAKNIQYF. The DNA of the CDR3 is TGTGCCAGCAGCTTAGATCTGGGTCCTCAGGGAGCCAAAAACATTCAGTACTTC. Using reference TRBV11-2 and TRBJ2-4 for the parts outside the CDR3, the full variable domain is EAGVAQSPRYKIIEKRQSVAFWCNPISGHATLYWYQQILGQGPKLLIQFQNNGVVDDSQLPKDRFSAERLKGVDSTLKIQPAKLEDSAVYLCASSLDLGPQGAKNIQYFGAGTRLSVL.

On this clone: With a much larger clone just one base away, this may be a read error. This chain connects TRBV7-3 to TRBJ1-6; no clear D gene. Trimming removed 5 bases from V and 2 bases from J, with 1 base in between. The CDR3 runs 12 residues. From germline, CDR1 is SGHTA and CDR2 FQGTGA. In nucleotides, the CDR3 is TGTGCCAGCAGCGCCTATAATTCACCCCTCCACTTT. Its protein product is CASSAYNSPLHF.

This clone appeared a single time. V and J are TRBV9 and TRBJ2-6; D remains unclear. Germline V CDR1 and CDR2: SGDLS, YYNGEE. The CDR3 extends over 14 amino acids. The V and J ends lost 1 base and 4 bases respectively, with 6 bases between them. The DNA of the CDR3 is TGTGCCAGCAGCGTAACTTCAGGGGCCAACGTCCTGACTTTC. Translating it yields CASSVTSGANVLTF.

The CDR3 DNA reads as TGTGCCAGCAGTTACTCGGGGGGAGGGGAGACCCAGTACTTC. This sequence encodes CASSYSGGGETQYF. The chain has TRBV27 and TRBJ2-5, with TRBD2 matching 7 bases. J was trimmed by 5 bases and V by 4 bases; bases with no gene match: 7. From germline, CDR1 is MNHEY and CDR2 SMNVEV (reference sequence). CDR3 length equals 14 residues.

This chain connects TRBV10-3 to TRBJ2-1; 14 positions match TRBD2. The CDR3 length is 15 residues. Germline CDR1 is ENHRY and CDR2 is SYGVKD. V shed 8 bases and J 6 bases; nucleotides not matched to a gene: 6. CDR3 coding DNA: TGTGCCATCGGGGCGGGGACTAGCGGGAGCAATGAGCAGTTCTTC. It is translated as CAIGAGTSGSNEQFF.

This clone was observed a few times. V is TRBV5-1 and J is TRBJ2-3; no firm D call. The V end lost 5 bases, the J end lost 0 bases, and 13 bases lay between the germline ends. Germline V lookup: CDR1 SGHRS, CDR2 YFSETQ. There are 15 residues in the CDR3. DNA for the CDR3: TGCGCCAGCAGTTCTAAGGGTCCTAGCACAGATACGCAGTATTTT. Translated, it gives CASSSKGPSTDTQYF.

This clone showed up just once. The chain joins TRBV18 to TRBJ2-7; D remains unclear. CDR1 is KGHSH and CDR2 is LQKENI in the germline V gene. CDR3 size: 14 residues. The V gene lost 0 bases and the J gene lost 3 bases, with 9 bases spanning the gap. CDR3 protein: CASSPPVGSYEQYF. The CDR3 nucleotides read TGTGCCAGCTCACCACCGGTGGGAAGCTACGAGCAGTACTTC.

The V call is TRBV29-1, the J call TRBJ2-7, with D possibly matching TRBD1 (6 bases). V lost 6 bases to trimming and J lost 0 bases, with 18 bases between them. Per germline, CDR1 SQVTM and CDR2 ANQGSEA. The CDR3 spans 15 residues. The CDR3 coding sequence is TGCAGCGTCAGAATAGGACAGACCTACTCCTACGAGCAGTACTTC. Translated, it gives CSVRIGQTYSYEQYF.

To note about this clone: This may stem from a read error, because a much larger clone lies one nucleotide away. The rearrangement uses TRBV7-9 and TRBJ1-2, with 10 positions matching TRBD1. This CDR3 spans 15 amino acids. CDR1 SEHNR and CDR2 FQNEAQ come from the germline V gene (reference sequence). Trimming took 5 bases from V and 2 from J; bases not matched to a gene: 5. The CDR3 protein is CASSPGTGENYGYTF. For the CDR3, the DNA is TGTGCCAGCAGCCCCGGGACAGGGGAGAACTATGGCTACACCTTC.

This rearrangement joins TRBV6-1 to TRBJ1-5, with 8 bases identical to TRBD1. Germline CDR1 and CDR2: MNHNS and SASEGT. CDR3 size: 18 residues. The V segment lost 3 bases and the J segment 0 bases; nucleotides outside the gene matches: 10. The CDR3 loop is CASSEGQDSRISNQPQHF. DNA for the CDR3: TGTGCCAGCAGTGAGGGACAGGATTCTCGAATTAGCAATCAGCCCCAGCATTTT.

The table lists this clone with a few counts. The V and J genes are TRBV9 and TRBJ2-5, with 11 positions matching TRBD2. The CDR3 contains 16 residues. CDR1 and CDR2 from the germline V gene are SGDLS and YYNGEE. Germline trimming cut 4 bases from V and 2 bases from J; bases unmatched to any gene: 7. The CDR3 nucleotides read TGTGCCAGCAGCTCCCTGACTAGCGGGGAACAAGAGACCCAGTACTTC. It specifies CASSSLTSGEQETQYF. The entire variable domain, with the rest obtained from reference TRBV9 and TRBJ2-5, is as follows: DSGVTQTPKHLITATGQRVTLRCSPRSGDLSVYWYQQSLDQGLQFLIQYYNGEERAKGNILERFSAQQFPDLHSELNLSSLELGDSALYFCASSSLTSGEQETQYFGPGTRLLVL.

DNA of the CDR3: TGTGCCAGCAGTGATTACAGGGGCAATCAGCCCCAGCATTTT. This translates into CASSDYRGNQPQHF. The J gene is TRBJ1-5, the V gene TRBV2, with D maybe TRBD1 (6 bases). CDR1 and CDR2 from the germline V gene are SNHLY and FYNNEI. This CDR3 is built from 14 residues. Trimming removed 3 bases from V and 2 bases from J, with 8 bases in between. The entire variable domain, with the rest obtained from reference TRBV2 and TRBJ1-5, is as follows: EPEVTQTPSHQVTQMGQEVILRCVPISNHLYFYWYRQILGQKVEFLVSFYNNEISEKSEIFDDQFSVERPDGSNFTLKIRSTKLEDSAMYFCASSDYRGNQPQHFGDGTRLSIL.

With respect to this clone: Since a much larger clone is just one base distant, this may be a read error. Distinct nucleotide sequences in the sample also encode this CDR3. The chain employs TRBV5-6 and TRBJ1-2; TRBD1 is a possible D gene (5 bases). There are 13 residues in the CDR3. Per the germline V gene, CDR1 is SGHDT and CDR2 is YYEEEE. Trimming stripped 3 bases from V and 1 base from J, with 7 bases between. The CDR3 DNA sequence: TGTGCCAGCAGCTCTGACAGTAACTATGGCTACACCTTC. Its translation: CASSSDSNYGYTF. Combining the CDR3 with reference TRBV5-6 and TRBJ1-2 gives the whole variable domain DAGVTQSPTHLIKTRGQQVTLRCSPKSGHDTVSWYQQALGQGPQFIFQYYEEEERQRGNFPDRFSGHQFPNYSSELNVNALLLGDSALYLCASSSDSNYGYTFGSGTRLTVV.

This clone was counted between two and nine times. The rearrangement uses TRBV28 and TRBJ2-3; D not resolved. V was trimmed by 4 bases and J by 5 bases, leaving 16 bases between them. Germline values: CDR1 MDHEN, CDR2 SYDVKM. This CDR3 spans 15 amino acids. CDR3 residues: CASSSGDRFVDTQYF. CDR3 coding DNA: TGTGCCAGCAGTTCAGGAGACCGGTTCGTAGATACGCAGTATTTT.

The chain couples TRBV5-6 to TRBJ2-3, with D uncertain. Between the trimmed V and J ends, which lost 3 bases and 5 bases, there was a span of 13 bases. The germline V gene encodes CDR1 SGHDT and CDR2 YYEEEE. CDR3 size: 14 residues. DNA for the CDR3: TGTGCCAGCAGCTCGTGGCTTACGGTAGATACGCAGTATTTT. Translating gives CASSSWLTVDTQYF.

This clone came up many times. The rearrangement joins TRBV7-9 to TRBJ2-7; D gene unclear. V was trimmed by 7 bases and J by 12 bases, leaving 19 bases between them. The CDR3 spans 12 residues. Germline values: CDR1 SEHNR, CDR2 FQNEAQ (reference sequence). The CDR3 protein is CASKSRIFVRYF. The CDR3 nucleotides are TGTGCCAGCAAGTCGAGGATTTTCGTGCGGTACTTC.

This clone was counted a single time. This sample includes further DNA sequences coding for the same CDR3. V usage is TRBV5-4 and J usage is TRBJ1-4; possible D gene TRBD1, 5 bases. V was shortened by 4 bases and J by 3 bases, with 10 bases between the two germline ends. Germline CDR1 reads SGHNT; CDR2 reads YYREEE (reference sequence). The CDR3 length is 14 residues. The CDR3 loop is CASSPGGSNEKLFF. CDR3 nucleotide sequence: TGTGCCAGCAGCCCCGGGGGATCTAATGAAAAACTGTTTTTT.